This T cell receptor beta chain stems from a study of blood T cell repertoires in COVID-19. CDR3 length: 13 amino acids. Trimming cost V 1 base and J 6 bases, with 10 bases left between them. The germline CDR1 and CDR2 sequences are SEHNR and FQNEAQ (reference sequence). This table comes from immunoSEQ multiplex PCR, and its TCRdb copy is limited to in-frame clones, with some not included. The table has about 310,000 clones, about 90% seen once; the top ten hold under 1.1%. The gene calls are TRBV7-9 and TRBJ2-7; D gene uncertain. Sequenced material: peripheral blood. This TCR was recovered from a woman aged 40 to 50 with COVID-19, enrolled during active disease. The CDR3 reads CASSLEPNGEQYF. CDR3 DNA sequence: TGTGCCAGCAGCTTAGAGCCCAACGGCGAGCAGTACTTC.